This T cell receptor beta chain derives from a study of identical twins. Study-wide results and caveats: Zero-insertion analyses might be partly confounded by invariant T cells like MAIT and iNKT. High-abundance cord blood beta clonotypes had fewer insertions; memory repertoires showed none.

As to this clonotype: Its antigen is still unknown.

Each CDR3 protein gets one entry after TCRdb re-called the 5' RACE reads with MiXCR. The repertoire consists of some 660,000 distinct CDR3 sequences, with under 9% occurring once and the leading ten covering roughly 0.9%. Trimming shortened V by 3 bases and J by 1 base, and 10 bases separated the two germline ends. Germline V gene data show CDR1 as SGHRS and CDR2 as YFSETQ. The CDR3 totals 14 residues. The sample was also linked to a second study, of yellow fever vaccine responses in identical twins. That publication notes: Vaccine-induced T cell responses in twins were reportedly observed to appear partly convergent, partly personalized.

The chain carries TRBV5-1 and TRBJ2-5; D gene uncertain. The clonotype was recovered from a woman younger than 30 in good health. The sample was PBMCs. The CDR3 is CASSSTVVQETQYF. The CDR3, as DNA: TGCGCCAGCAGCTCCACAGTTGTCCAAGAGACCCAGTACTTC. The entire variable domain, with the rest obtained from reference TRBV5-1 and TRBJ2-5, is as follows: KAGVTQTPRYLIKTRGQQVTLSCSPISGHRSVSWYQQTPGQGLQFLFEYFSETQRNKGNFPGRFSGRQFSNSRSEMNVSTLELGDSALYLCASSSTVVQETQYFGPGTRLLVL.